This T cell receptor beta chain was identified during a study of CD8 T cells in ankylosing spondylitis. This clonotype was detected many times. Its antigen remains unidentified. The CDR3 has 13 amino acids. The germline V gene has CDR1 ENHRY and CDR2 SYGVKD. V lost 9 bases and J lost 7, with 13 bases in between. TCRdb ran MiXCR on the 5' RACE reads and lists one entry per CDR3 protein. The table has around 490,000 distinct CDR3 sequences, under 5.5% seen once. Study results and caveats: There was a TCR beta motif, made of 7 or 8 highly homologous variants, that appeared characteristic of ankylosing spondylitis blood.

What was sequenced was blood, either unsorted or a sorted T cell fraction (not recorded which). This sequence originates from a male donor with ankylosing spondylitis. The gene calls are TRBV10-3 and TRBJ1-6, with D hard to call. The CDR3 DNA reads TGTGCCATAACTAGCGGGAGCAATTCACCCCTCCACTTT. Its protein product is CAITSGSNSPLHF.